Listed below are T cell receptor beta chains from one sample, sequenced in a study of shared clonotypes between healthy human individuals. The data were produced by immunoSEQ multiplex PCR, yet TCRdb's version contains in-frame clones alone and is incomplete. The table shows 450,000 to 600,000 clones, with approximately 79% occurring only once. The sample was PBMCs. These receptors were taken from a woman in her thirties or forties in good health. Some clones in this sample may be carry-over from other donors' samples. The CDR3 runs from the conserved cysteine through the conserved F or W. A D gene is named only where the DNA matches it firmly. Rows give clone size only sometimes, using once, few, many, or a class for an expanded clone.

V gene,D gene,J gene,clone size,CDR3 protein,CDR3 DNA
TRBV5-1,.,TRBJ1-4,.,CASSLDQNEKLFF,TGCGCCAGCAGCTTGGATCAGAATGAAAAACTGTTTTTT
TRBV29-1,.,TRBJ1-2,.,CSVGTSTYGYTF,TGCAGCGTTGGAACGTCCACCTATGGCTACACCTTC
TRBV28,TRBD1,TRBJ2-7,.,CASSPGQDPYEQYF,TGTGCCAGCAGTCCGGGACAGGATCCTTACGAGCAGTACTTC
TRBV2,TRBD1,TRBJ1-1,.,CASRGDSWNTEAFF,TGTGCCAGCAGGGGGGACAGTTGGAACACTGAAGCTTTCTTT
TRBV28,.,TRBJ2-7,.,CASGPSVIRQYF,TGTGCCAGCGGGCCCTCCGTGATTAGGCAGTACTTC
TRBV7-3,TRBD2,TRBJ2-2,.,CASSQGTRGALEELFF,TGTGCCAGCAGCCAGGGGACTAGAGGGGCGTTGGAGGAGCTGTTTTTT
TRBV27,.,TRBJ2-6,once,CASSLSDRPSGANVLTF,TGTGCCAGCAGTTTATCAGACAGACCCTCTGGGGCCAACGTCCTGACTTTC
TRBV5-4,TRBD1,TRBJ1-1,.,CASSLGGTGGAVAEASF,TGTGCCAGCAGCTTGGGGGGAACAGGGGGTGCGGTCGCTGAAGCTTCCTTT
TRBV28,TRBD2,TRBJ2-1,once,CASRSRAGAGVEQFF,TGTGCCAGCAGATCCCGCGCGGGAGCGGGAGTTGAGCAGTTCTTC
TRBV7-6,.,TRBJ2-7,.,CASSLASGSSYEQYF,TGTGCCAGCAGCTTAGCGTCAGGGAGCTCCTACGAGCAGTACTTC
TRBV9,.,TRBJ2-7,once,CASSVGKGEQYF,TGTGCCAGCAGCGTAGGGAAGGGAGAGCAGTACTTC
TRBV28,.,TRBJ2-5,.,CASNPPGFPIGETQYF,TGTGCCAGCAATCCCCCCGGCTTCCCGATTGGAGAGACCCAGTACTTC
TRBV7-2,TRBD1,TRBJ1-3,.,CASSPDRVGNTIYF,TGTGCCAGCAGCCCCGACAGGGTAGGAAACACCATATATTTT
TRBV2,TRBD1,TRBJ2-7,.,CASSAGLRQGSSSYEQYF,TGTGCCAGCAGCGCAGGGTTACGACAGGGGTCGAGCTCCTACGAGCAGTACTTC
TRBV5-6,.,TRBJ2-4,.,CASSLGSRGSSNIQYF,TGTGCCAGCAGCTTGGGTTCCCGGGGGAGTTCAAACATTCAGTACTTC
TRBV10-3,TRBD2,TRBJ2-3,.,CAISPTSGYTDTQYF,TGTGCCATCAGTCCGACTAGCGGCTACACAGATACGCAGTATTTT
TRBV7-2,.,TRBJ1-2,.,CASSPGTDNYGYTF,TGTGCCAGCAGCCCCGGGACGGATAACTATGGCTACACCTTC
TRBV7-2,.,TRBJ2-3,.,CASSLDPGPDTQYF,TGTGCCAGCAGCTTAGATCCGGGCCCAGATACGCAGTATTTT
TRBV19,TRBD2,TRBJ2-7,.,CASSIVGTSGKVEQYF,TGTGCCAGTAGTATAGTGGGCACTAGCGGGAAGGTCGAGCAGTACTTC
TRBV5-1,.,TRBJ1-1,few,CASSLEPANTEAFF,TGCGCCAGCAGCTTGGAACCGGCGAACACTGAAGCTTTCTTT
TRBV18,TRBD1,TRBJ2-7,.,CASSPTDRDYEQYF,TGTGCCAGCTCACCAACCGACAGGGACTACGAGCAGTACTTC
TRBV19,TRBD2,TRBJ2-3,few,CASSLRPGTSSATDTQYF,TGTGCCAGTAGTCTACGTCCAGGGACTAGCTCTGCCACAGATACGCAGTATTTT
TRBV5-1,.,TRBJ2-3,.,CASSLGVSGGAVSTDTQYF,TGCGCCAGCAGCTTGGGGGTTAGCGGAGGAGCCGTAAGCACAGATACGCAGTATTTT
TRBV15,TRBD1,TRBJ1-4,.,CATTDRTGNEKLFF,TGTGCCACCACGGATAGGACAGGCAATGAAAAACTGTTTTTT
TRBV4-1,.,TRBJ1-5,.,CASSPTPGGLSNQPQHF,TGCGCCAGCAGCCCCACCCCCGGGGGACTAAGCAATCAGCCCCAGCATTTT
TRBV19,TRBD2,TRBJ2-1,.,CASEIGGGYNEQFF,TGTGCCAGTGAGATCGGGGGGGGCTACAATGAGCAGTTCTTC
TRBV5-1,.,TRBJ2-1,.,CASSLLNRYNEQFF,TGCGCCAGCAGCTTATTAAATAGGTACAATGAGCAGTTCTTC
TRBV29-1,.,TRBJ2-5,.,CSVGLRATQYF,TGCAGCGTTGGACTGCGAGCGACCCAGTACTTC
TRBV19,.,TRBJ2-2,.,CASSNNRGGTGELFF,TGTGCCAGTAGTAACAACAGGGGAGGCACCGGGGAGCTGTTTTTT
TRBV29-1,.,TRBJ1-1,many,CSVVVWGSNTEAFF,TGCAGCGTTGTTGTTTGGGGGTCGAACACTGAAGCTTTCTTT
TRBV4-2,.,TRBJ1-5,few,CASSQDHSNQPQHF,TGTGCCAGCAGCCAAGATCATAGCAATCAGCCCCAGCATTTT
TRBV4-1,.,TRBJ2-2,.,CASSQDFGATGELFF,TGCGCCAGCAGCCAAGATTTCGGGGCCACCGGGGAGCTGTTTTTT
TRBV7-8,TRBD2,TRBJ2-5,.,CASSLQLAGTGEETQYF,TGTGCCAGCAGCTTACAACTAGCGGGGACGGGGGAAGAGACCCAGTACTTC